Following are 20 T cell receptor beta chains from one sample sequenced in a study of identical twins. A single record per CDR3 protein comes from TCRdb applying MiXCR to the 5' RACE reads. The sample consists of about 340,000 distinct CDR3 sequences, 12% of them appearing once. This sample also appeared in a second study, on yellow fever vaccine responses in identical twins.

Sequenced material: CD8+ T cells sorted from blood. These receptors originate from a woman aged 18 to 35 in good health.

This clonotype was detected only a few times. The chain recombines TRBV2 with TRBJ1-2, with TRBD1 as a possible D gene (5 bases). Between the trimmed V and J ends, which lost 3 bases and 3 bases, there was a span of 17 bases. The V gene's germline CDR1 is SNHLY and CDR2 FYNNEI. The CDR3 contains 16 residues. The CDR3 here is CASSDSRDSDHYGYTF. The CDR3 DNA is TGTGCCAGCAGTGATTCGAGGGACTCGGATCACTATGGCTACACCTTC.

Ten or more counts support this clonotype. This chain uses TRBV2 with TRBJ1-1; D is undetermined. The CDR3 extends over 13 amino acids. Trimming shortened V by 1 base and J by 3 bases, and 6 bases separated the two germline ends. Germline assignment: CDR1 SNHLY and CDR2 FYNNEI. CDR3 in amino acids: CASSEGEYTEAFF. CDR3 DNA sequence: TGTGCCAGCAGTGAAGGCGAGTACACTGAAGCTTTCTTT.

The rearrangement uses TRBV28 and TRBJ2-1; D unresolved. The CDR3 sequence is 11 residues long. V was trimmed by 5 bases and J by 8 bases, leaving 7 bases between them. Germline V CDR1 and CDR2: MDHEN, SYDVKM. CDR3 nucleotides: TGTGCCAGCAGTCGGAATGATGAGCAGTTCTTC. It codes for CASSRNDEQFF.

A few counts support this clonotype. The chain carries TRBV29-1 and TRBJ2-1; possible D gene TRBD1, 5 bases. Germline values: CDR1 SQVTM, CDR2 ANQGSEA. This CDR3 is 11 amino acids long. V was cut by 7 bases and J by 3 bases, with 7 bases left in between. This CDR3 reads CSADSYNEQFF. CDR3 nucleotide sequence: TGCAGCGCCGACAGCTACAATGAGCAGTTCTTC.

The chain couples TRBV28 to TRBJ2-7; no definite D call. The CDR3 covers 13 residues. The V end lost 2 bases, the J end lost 3 bases, and 8 bases lay between the germline ends. Germline V gene sequence: CDR1 MDHEN, CDR2 SYDVKM. The CDR3 nucleotides are TGTGCCAGCAGTTTAGATAAGGGCTACGAGCAGTACTTC. It specifies CASSLDKGYEQYF.

This clonotype was detected a few times. The V gene is TRBV5-1, the J gene TRBJ2-1, with unresolved D. The germline V and J ends were trimmed by 1 base and 4 bases, with 6 bases remaining between them. The CDR3 sequence is 13 residues long. Germline CDR1 and CDR2: SGHRS and YFSETQ. The CDR3 sequence is CASSLYAYNEQFF. The CDR3 coding sequence is TGCGCCAGCAGCTTGTATGCTTACAATGAGCAGTTCTTC.

The chain carries TRBV10-2 and TRBJ2-7; 9 nucleotides align to TRBD2. CDR1 is WSHSY and CDR2 is SAAADI in the germline V gene. V lost 4 bases and J lost 0; bases outside the gene matches: 10. CDR3 size: 17 residues. CDR3 sequence reads: CASSGIAGDQSSYEQYF. The CDR3 DNA sequence: TGCGCCAGCAGTGGAATAGCGGGAGACCAGAGCTCCTACGAGCAGTACTTC.

This clonotype has a handful of counts. This rearrangement joins TRBV6-2 or TRBV6-3 to TRBJ1-1; tentative D call: TRBD1 (6 bases). The CDR3 has 13 residues. From germline, CDR1 is MNHEY and CDR2 SVGEGT. The V gene lost 9 bases and the J gene lost 0 bases, with 11 bases spanning the gap. The CDR3 DNA reads as TGTGCCAGTCAGGGGCAGATGAACACTGAAGCTTTCTTT. Residues: CASQGQMNTEAFF.

The chain recombines TRBV12-3 or TRBV12-4 with TRBJ2-5; 9 bases line up with TRBD2. With 3 bases clipped from V and 1 base from J, the junction kept 9 bases outside the gene matches. CDR3 length equals 17 residues. This CDR3 is CASSLALAGSSQETQYF. In DNA form, the CDR3 reads TGTGCCAGCAGTTTGGCCCTAGCGGGATCGTCCCAAGAGACCCAGTACTTC.

This rearrangement joins TRBV7-8 to TRBJ1-1; D call uncertain. Germline V gives CDR1 SGHVS, CDR2 FQNEAQ. This CDR3 spans 15 amino acids. V lost 6 bases to trimming and J lost 4 bases, with 18 bases between them. CDR3: CASSNLPVSGTEAFF. CDR3 bases: TGTGCCAGCAGTAACCTCCCCGTTTCGGGCACTGAAGCTTTCTTT.

The rearrangement joins TRBV3-1 to TRBJ2-1, with 14 bases that match TRBD2. The CDR3 is 19 amino acids. V was clipped by 8 bases and J by 6 bases; unmatched bases: 18. Germline V CDR1 and CDR2: LGHDT, YNNKEL (reference sequence). The CDR3 DNA reads as TGTGCCAGCCGAGGACTAGCGGGGGGCCGGGCCAGGCAGGGCAATGAGCAGTTCTTC. Translating gives CASRGLAGGRARQGNEQFF.

The V gene is TRBV5-5, the J gene TRBJ2-7; no clear D. Germline-derived CDR1 and CDR2 are SGHKS and YYEKEE (reference sequence). This CDR3 contains 14 residues. V shed 4 bases and J shed 0 bases, with 11 bases lying between them. CDR3 protein: CASSPLPFSYEQYF. CDR3 nucleotide sequence: TGTGCCAGCAGCCCGCTGCCTTTCTCCTACGAGCAGTACTTC.

The V gene is TRBV28, the J gene TRBJ2-3, with D possibly being TRBD1 (6 bases). The CDR3 has 15 residues. Germline-derived CDR1 and CDR2 are MDHEN and SYDVKM. V lost 6 bases and J 0 bases, leaving 13 bases between the germline ends. CDR3 nucleotide sequence: TGTGCCAGCAGCTCCGGACAGTCTAGCACAGATACGCAGTATTTT. It is translated as CASSSGQSSTDTQYF.

The chain has TRBV2 and TRBJ2-3; TRBD2 agrees at 10 bases. The CDR3 is made up of 14 amino acids. J gave up 7 bases and V 7 bases, and 8 bases lay outside the gene matches. From germline, CDR1 is SNHLY and CDR2 FYNNEI. In DNA form, the CDR3 reads TGTGCCAGCATCGGGCTAGCGGGAGCGTATACGCAGTATTTT. Encoded protein: CASIGLAGAYTQYF.

This clonotype was counted a few times. The chain joins TRBV4-1 to TRBJ2-7; the D call may be TRBD1 or TRBD2 (5 bases each). The CDR3 length is 14 residues. Per germline, CDR1 MGHRA and CDR2 YSYEKL. The ends were cut back, 1 base at V and 2 bases at J, with 9 bases in the middle. Written as DNA, the CDR3 is TGCGCCAGCAGCCAAGGGGACGGAGCCTACGAGCAGTACTTC. Its protein product is CASSQGDGAYEQYF.

This clonotype has a count of ten or more. The chain is built from TRBV12-5 and TRBJ1-2; D call uncertain. This CDR3 contains 13 residues. The V and J ends lost 4 bases and 6 bases respectively, with 12 bases between them. Germline CDR1 and CDR2: LGHNT and FRNRAP. This CDR3 reads CASGSPGSNGYTF. The CDR3 region has the DNA TGTGCTAGTGGTTCTCCTGGCTCTAATGGCTACACCTTC.

CDR3 protein: CASSRTVSTNEKLFF. The CDR3 nucleotides read TGTGCCAGCAGTCGGACAGTTTCAACTAATGAAAAACTGTTTTTT. The chain links TRBV27 to TRBJ1-4; tentatively, D is TRBD1 (6 bases). V shed 5 bases and J shed 0 bases, with 10 bases lying between them. CDR3 size: 15 residues. In germline, CDR1 is MNHEY, CDR2 SMNVEV (reference sequence). Full variable domain (outside the CDR3, taken from reference TRBV27 and TRBJ1-4): EAQVTQNPRYLITVTGKKLTVTCSQNMNHEYMSWYRQDPGLGLRQIYYSMNVEVTDKGDVPEGYKVSRKEKRNFPLILESPSPNQTSLYFCASSRTVSTNEKLFFGSGTQLSVL.

J is TRBJ2-1 and V is TRBV12-3 or TRBV12-4, with 8 bases aligning to TRBD2. The length of the CDR3 is 14 residues. V dropped 5 bases and J dropped 6; count of bases not matched to a gene: 6. CDR3 sequence: CASSIAGGGNEQFF. Here the CDR3 DNA reads TGTGCCAGCAGTATTGCGGGAGGCGGCAATGAGCAGTTCTTC.

This clonotype was seen more than once but under ten times. The gene calls are TRBV29-1 and TRBJ2-7; 7 nucleotides align to TRBD2. Germline CDR1 and CDR2: SQVTM and ANQGSEA. After removal of 2 bases from V and 3 bases from J, the junction contained 7 bases not matched to a gene. The CDR3 covers 14 residues. The chain's CDR3 is CSVELGEGGYEQYF. DNA of the CDR3: TGCAGCGTTGAATTGGGGGAGGGCGGCTACGAGCAGTACTTC.

The chain uses TRBV9 and TRBJ2-2; D call uncertain. CDR1 and CDR2 from the germline V gene are SGDLS and YYNGEE. The CDR3 is 14 residues long. The germline V and J ends were trimmed by 1 base and 6 bases, with 10 bases remaining between them. The CDR3 DNA follows: TGTGCCAGCAGCGTACCTTTAGGGTCCGGGGAGCTGTTTTTT. Its translation: CASSVPLGSGELFF.